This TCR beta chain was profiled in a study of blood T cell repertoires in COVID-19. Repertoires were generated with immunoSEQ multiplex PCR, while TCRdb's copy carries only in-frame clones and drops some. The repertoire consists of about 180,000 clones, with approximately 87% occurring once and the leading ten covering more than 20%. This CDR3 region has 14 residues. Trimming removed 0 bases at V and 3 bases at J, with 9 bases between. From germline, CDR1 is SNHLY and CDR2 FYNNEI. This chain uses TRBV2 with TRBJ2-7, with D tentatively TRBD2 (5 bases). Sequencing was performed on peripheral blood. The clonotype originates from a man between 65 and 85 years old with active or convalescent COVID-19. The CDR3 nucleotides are TGTGCCAGCAGTGAAGCGGACTGGGACTACGAGCAGTACTTC. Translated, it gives CASSEADWDYEQYF.